Listed below are T cell receptor beta chains from one sample, sequenced in a study of OX40 agonist ivuxolimab in advanced cancers. Clones were sequenced by immunoSEQ multiplex PCR, and TCRdb holds only the in-frame ones, with some missing. The data show tens of thousands of clones, with approximately 91% seen just once and 3.5% to 4% held by the top ten. Sequenced material: CD4+ or CD8+ T cells sorted from blood, taken in a trial of the OX40 agonist ivuxolimab. The receptors were sampled from an adult with an advanced solid tumor such as melanoma, head and neck, liver or kidney cancer. Each CDR3 is given with its conserved first and last residue. A D gene is named only where the DNA matches it firmly. The size of a clone is reported for some rows only, either as once, few or many, or as a class for expanded clones.

J	V	size	D	DNA	CDR3
TRBJ2-7	TRBV4-2	-	TRBD1	TGTGCCAGCAGCGAAACCGGGACAGCTGAATACGAGCAGTACTTC	CASSETGTAEYEQYF
TRBJ2-3	TRBV28	-	-	TGTGCCAGCAGTTTGGGGAGATTGGGAATTAGCACAGATACGCAGTATTTT	CASSLGRLGISTDTQYF
TRBJ2-1	TRBV9	-	TRBD2	TGTGCCAGCAGCGTAGACGACACTAGCGGGAACAATGAGCAGTTCTTC	CASSVDDTSGNNEQFF
TRBJ1-2	TRBV4-3	-	-	TGCGCCAGCTCCTCCAACCCGGGGAATGGCTACACCTTC	CASSSNPGNGYTF
TRBJ2-5	TRBV7-6	-	-	TGTGCCAGCAGCTTAGGTTTTTGGGAGACCCAGTACTTC	CASSLGFWETQYF
TRBJ2-2	TRBV7-9	-	-	TGTGCCAGCAGCACCGGGGACCCCCCTAACACCGGGGAGCTGTTTTTT	CASSTGDPPNTGELFF
TRBJ2-7	TRBV5-1	-	-	TGCGCCAGCAGCTTGGCCGGGTCGCCCTACGAGCAGTACTTC	CASSLAGSPYEQYF
TRBJ2-7	TRBV4-3	-	TRBD2	TGCGCCAGCAGCCAAGATTTGACTAGCGGGAGTAACTACGAGCAGTACTTC	CASSQDLTSGSNYEQYF
TRBJ2-7	TRBV2	-	TRBD2	TGTGCCAGCAGTGAAGGCGTAGCGGGCGACTACGAGCAGTACTTC	CASSEGVAGDYEQYF
TRBJ1-5	TRBV5-6	-	-	TGTGCCAGCAGCTTGGCCAGGGAAAGTAGCCAGCATTTT	CASSLARESSQHF
TRBJ2-7	TRBV7-9	once	TRBD2	TGTGCCAGCAGCCTAGCGGGAGCCTACGAGCAGTACTTC	CASSLAGAYEQYF
TRBJ2-1	TRBV5-6	-	TRBD2	TGTGCCAGCAGCACCTACTACCTAGCGGGAGCTTCAAATGAGCAGTTCTTC	CASSTYYLAGASNEQFF
TRBJ2-7	TRBV11-2	-	-	TGTGCCAGCAGCTTACCGGTAGCGGCTAGCGCCTACTACGAGCAGTACTTC	CASSLPVAASAYYEQYF
TRBJ2-2	TRBV5-1	-	TRBD2	TGCGCCAGCAGCTTGTTGGCGGGAGGGCTTCACACCGGGGAGCTGTTTTTT	CASSLLAGGLHTGELFF
TRBJ2-7	TRBV7-9	once	TRBD2	TGTGCCAGCAGCCCCTTGGGACTAGCGGGAGAGGAGCAGTACTTC	CASSPLGLAGEEQYF
TRBJ1-5	TRBV19	-	-	TGTGCCAGTAGTCTGGGGGCAATCCCAAGCAATCAGCCCCAGCATTTT	CASSLGAIPSNQPQHF
TRBJ2-1	TRBV7-3	-	TRBD2	TGTGCCAGCAGCTATAGCGGGCTCAATGAGCAGTTCTTC	CASSYSGLNEQFF
TRBJ2-7	TRBV7-8	once	-	TGTGCCAGCAGCTTAGGCGACAATTACGAGCAGTACTTC	CASSLGDNYEQYF
TRBJ2-7	TRBV5-6	-	TRBD1	TGTGCCAGCAGCTTGGACTACCAGAGGACAGGGGTTCACTACGAGCAGTACTTC	CASSLDYQRTGVHYEQYF
TRBJ1-1	TRBV19	large	-	TGTGCCAGTACCCTCGAGGGGTCGAACACTGAAGCTTTCTTT	CASTLEGSNTEAFF
TRBJ2-7	TRBV18	-	TRBD2	TGTGCCAGCTCACCTAGGACTAGCGGGAGGGCATACTACGAGCAGTACTTC	CASSPRTSGRAYYEQYF
TRBJ2-1	TRBV25-1	once	-	TGTGCCAGCAGTGACGACAATGAGCAGTTCTTC	CASSDDNEQFF
TRBJ2-5	TRBV27	-	-	TGTGCCAGCAGTAGGAGCGTCTTGGAGACCCAGTACTTC	CASSRSVLETQYF
TRBJ1-3	TRBV9	once	-	TGTGCCAGCAGCCTAGACGGAAGCTCTGGAAACACCATATATTTT	CASSLDGSSGNTIYF
TRBJ2-7	TRBV11-2	-	-	TGTGCCAGCAGCTCCCTCCTCGACATGGCCGAGCAGTACTTC	CASSSLLDMAEQYF
TRBJ1-5	TRBV27	-	-	TGTGCCAGCAGTTTCACAGGGATGGGGAATCAGCCCCAGCATTTT	CASSFTGMGNQPQHF